This T cell receptor beta chain appears in the sequencing data of a study of shared clonotypes between healthy human individuals (dated by TCRdb to about 2020). About the study as a whole: A couple of women and three men aged 18 to 49 years were included in the cohort. To estimate repertoire size and how much clonotypes are shared between individuals, the study performed deep sequencing of blood TCR repertoires from a handful of healthy adults. Per donor, three plates each were used for CD4 naive and CD4 memory, two for CD8 naive, and one for CD8 memory. Each donor's leukapheresis produced roughly between roughly 0.9 and 9 billion PBMCs. To increase sequencing depth and limit assay-specific biases, TCR repertoire library preparation and sequencing were carried out by different laboratories using diverse techniques. Overall study outcomes, separate from this receptor: Sampling was restricted to blood, and TCR repertoires in tissues likely differ from the TCR repertoires found in blood. When several donors were compared, the shared fraction of clonotypes was about 5.5% for naive CD4, approximately 3.5% for naive CD8, 2.3% for memory CD4, and 0.4% for memory CD8. Pairwise subsampling led to the expectation that sequencing depth would affect the degree of clonotype sharing among donors. Larger estimated clonotype richness was generally found for naive subsets than for memory subsets. Compared with non-shared clonotypes, clonotypes shared by all four sorted-subset donors had higher generation probabilities. The genetic and exposure-history diversity represented was limited by the small number of donors. Even with the large sequencing depth, rarefaction of the sorted-subset datasets indicated that sequencing was incomplete.

CD8 naive samples were obtained by positive selection for CCR7 among CD45RO-negative cells, yielding a CD45RA+CCR7+ population from which TemRA cells were excluded. The donors were healthy, HIV-negative adults who had no recently reported acute infections or vaccinations. Every donor was a Caucasian adult living in Nashville, Tennessee, USA. Blood was obtained by leukapheresis, after which PBMCs were separated by Ficoll-Histopaque density gradient centrifugation and cryopreserved in liquid nitrogen vapor phase. Purity and quantity of every magnetically sorted T cell population were checked by analytical flow cytometry. From each sorted fraction, genomic DNA was isolated and quantified by UV absorbance on a Nanodrop 2000c. Using the deep immunoSEQ assay, multiplex PCR amplified TCR CDR3 regions from genomic DNA. Extracted genomic DNA from each cell subset was spread evenly across all wells of several immunoSEQ 96-well plates, with each plate serving as a replicate. Each replicate PCR for sorted subsets received about 200 ng genomic DNA, equal to about 30,000 T cell genomes. Purified libraries were quantified with a Qubit 3.0 fluorometer, sized on a Bioanalyzer 2100, and re-quantified with the KAPA Library Quantification kit. Every immunoSEQ 96-well plate was sequenced on a separate single-read 150-cycle Illumina NextSeq 550 flow cell. The paper's data handling went like this. Because the immunoSEQ output included only junctional sequences and no quality scores, the filtering could not be the same as the filtering used for full-length reads. To assign V/J genes and CDR3, sequences were annotated against IMGT germline references using PyIR, a Python wrapper for IgBLAST v1.9. Reads were filtered out if the reads had weak V/J assignments (E-value above 1e-6), no CDR3, stop codons, out-of-frame junctions, or ambiguous translated residues. V3J clonotypes were defined as sequences sharing an identical inferred V gene, J gene, and CDR3 amino acid sequence. Percentage overlap between repertoires was computed as shared unique clonotypes divided by the size of the smaller repertoire. Richness of each repertoire was evaluated using RTK rarefaction, the Chao1 estimator, and Recon v2.1 estimates of unobserved clonotypes. OLGA was used to compute generation probabilities for all TCRbeta clonotypes that the gDNA method yielded from several donors. Sourced from immuneACCESS, this table was stored by TCRdb with only in-frame sequences that have V and J called. A share of the clones is absent; for the studies checked, an unresolved V gene accounts for under half, and the remainder has no known explanation. That table furnishes V, J and clone size, whereas the DNA furnished D and trimming. The sample table shows around 610,000 clones, and 90% to 97% are seen once. The ten largest clones capture 0.095% to 0.13% of the sample.

From the cysteine up to the phenylalanine, the CDR3 has a length of 12 residues. Only the CDR3 DNA is retained, 36 bases long and in frame from the first base. V is shortened by 2 bases, J by 5 bases, and the region joining them spans 7 bases. CDR1 and CDR2 (MNHNS, SASEGT) derive from the germline V gene. Notes on this clone: Its antigen has not been determined. No base qualities exist here, and no much larger clone lies one base off it.

Sequencing was done on a sample of naive CD8+ T cells sorted from blood. Taken with the paper, the label for cell subset or site translates to: CD45RA+CCR7+. The receptor's source is a woman under 40 in good health. This receptor chain uses TRBV6-1 and TRBJ2-7; the D gene is perhaps TRBD1, from 5 matching bases. The DNA sequence is as follows: TGTGCCAGCAGTGAATGGGGCCACGAGCAGTACTTC. Its product reads: CASSEWGHEQYF.